The 30 T cell receptor beta chains in this list originate from one sample, sequenced in a study of OX40 agonist ivuxolimab in advanced cancers. Assay: immunoSEQ multiplex PCR; the TCRdb copy retains only in-frame clones and omits some. This repertoire shows 80,000 or so clones, around 93% found once; its top ten account for approximately 0.32%. Source: CD4+ or CD8+ T cells sorted from blood, taken in a trial of the OX40 agonist ivuxolimab. These TCRs come from an adult with an advanced solid tumor such as melanoma, head and neck, liver or kidney cancer.

V gene TRBV18 combines with J gene TRBJ2-7; possible D gene TRBD2, 6 bases. Trimming cost V 2 bases and J 4 bases, with 15 bases left between them. Germline CDR1 is KGHSH and CDR2 is LQKENI. The CDR3 runs to 15 residues. The CDR3 nucleotides are TGTGCCAGCTCACCAAAACGGGAGACGAGGTACGAGCAGTACTTC. Its translation: CASSPKRETRYEQYF.

The chain couples TRBV5-1 to TRBJ2-5, with 12 positions matching TRBD2. Germline CDR1 and CDR2: SGHRS and YFSETQ. The CDR3 runs to 17 residues. J was trimmed by 4 bases and V by 0 bases; bases with no gene match: 7. In nucleotides, the CDR3 is TGCGCCAGCAGCTTGGGACTAGCGGGAGTTAGTTCAGAGACCCAGTACTTC. Amino acid sequence: CASSLGLAGVSSETQYF.

The chain couples TRBV6-1 to TRBJ1-1; no firm D call. The germline V gene has CDR1 MNHNS and CDR2 SASEGT. The CDR3 extends over 13 amino acids. V was shortened by 2 bases and J by 1 base, with 5 bases between the two germline ends. CDR3 amino acids: CASSERPNTEAFF. CDR3 DNA sequence: TGTGCCAGCAGTGAAAGACCGAACACTGAAGCTTTCTTT.

The V gene is TRBV4-2, the J gene TRBJ2-7; D is possibly TRBD1 (6 bases). Germline assignment: CDR1 LGHNA and CDR2 YNFKEQ. The CDR3 is made up of 14 amino acids. Trimming stripped 6 bases from V and 7 bases from J, with 19 bases between. The CDR3 bases are TGTGCCAGCAGACCGACTAATCCCCAGGGGGAGCAGTACTTC. Its protein product is CASRPTNPQGEQYF.

This clone was observed once. V is TRBV7-3 and J is TRBJ2-1, with 10 bases identical to TRBD1. In germline, CDR1 is SGHTA, CDR2 FQGTGA. This CDR3 is 16 amino acids long. J was trimmed by 9 bases and V by 4 bases; bases with no gene match: 12. The chain's CDR3 is CASSSLLGQGIFEQFF. CDR3 DNA sequence: TGTGCCAGCAGCTCACTTCTGGGACAGGGGATTTTTGAGCAGTTCTTC.

CDR3 bases: TGTGCCAGCAGCGTCTATTCGGGGGCGGATGAAAAACTGTTTTTT. This sequence encodes CASSVYSGADEKLFF. The chain carries TRBV9 and TRBJ1-4; D may be TRBD1 (6 bases). V lost 2 bases to trimming and J lost 6 bases, with 14 bases between them. The CDR3 totals 15 residues. Per germline, CDR1 SGDLS and CDR2 YYNGEE.

This chain joins TRBV5-1 and TRBJ1-4; D remains ambiguous. The length of the CDR3 is 15 residues. Germline CDR1 is SGHRS and CDR2 is YFSETQ. Trimming cost V 0 bases and J 8 bases, with 14 bases left between them. The DNA for the CDR3 is TGCGCCAGCAGCTTGGCCCCAGGCGGAGAAGAAAAACTGTTTTTT. Translating gives CASSLAPGGEEKLFF.

The J gene is TRBJ2-5, the V gene TRBV5-1; D may be TRBD1 (6 bases). The V gene lost 4 bases and the J gene lost 1 base, with 8 bases spanning the gap. CDR1 is SGHRS, CDR2 YFSETQ, per germline. The CDR3 sequence is 13 residues long. CDR3 amino acids: CASSRTAQETQYF. CDR3 DNA sequence: TGCGCCAGCAGCCGGACAGCCCAAGAGACCCAGTACTTC.

The chain uses TRBV30 and TRBJ1-3; D is possibly TRBD1 (6 bases). Deletions cut 8 bases from V and 0 bases from J, with 11 bases between. Per the germline V gene, CDR1 is GTSNPN and CDR2 is SVGIG (reference sequence). The CDR3 runs 13 residues. The CDR3 DNA sequence: TGTGCCACAAGGACAGCCTCTGGAAACACCATATATTTT. This encodes CATRTASGNTIYF.

This chain uses TRBV10-3 with TRBJ1-2, with a tentative D call TRBD1 (5 bases). V was shortened by 0 bases and J by 2 bases, with 7 bases between the two germline ends. This CDR3 is 14 amino acids long. CDR1 is ENHRY and CDR2 is SYGVKD in the germline V gene. CDR3 region: CAISESAGNYGYTF. The CDR3 nucleotides read TGTGCCATCAGTGAGTCGGCAGGGAACTATGGCTACACCTTC.

J is TRBJ2-7 and V is TRBV29-1; TRBD1 matches 9 bases. Germline V gene sequence: CDR1 SQVTM, CDR2 ANQGSEA. V lost 5 bases, J lost 6 bases, and 11 bases stayed unmatched. The CDR3 length is 14 residues. CDR3 bases: TGCAGCGTTAAAAGAGGGGGACAGGGTAGCGAGCAGTACTTC. Translating it yields CSVKRGGQGSEQYF.

The V gene is TRBV7-9, the J gene TRBJ1-2, with TRBD1 as a possible D gene (6 bases). V was clipped by 5 bases and J by 2 bases, with 15 bases between them. The CDR3 sequence is 15 residues long. Germline lookup yields CDR1 SEHNR and CDR2 FQNEAQ (reference sequence). CDR3 coding DNA: TGTGCCAGCAGCCCAGCACTGACAGGCAACTATGGCTACACCTTC. Its translation: CASSPALTGNYGYTF.

For the CDR3, the DNA is TGTGCCAGCTCAACCGACAGGGAGGGGACCCAGTACTTC. Translating it yields CASSTDREGTQYF. The chain couples TRBV18 to TRBJ2-5, with D possibly being TRBD1 or TRBD2 (7 bases each). Trimming removed 5 bases from V and 7 bases from J, with 14 bases in between. Germline CDR1 KGHSH, CDR2 LQKENI. This CDR3 spans 13 amino acids.

The DNA of the CDR3 is TGTGCCAGCAGCCACCAGACAGGAGGAACGAATGAGCAGTTCTTC. It codes for CASSHQTGGTNEQFF. The chain uses TRBV9 and TRBJ2-1, with D possibly being TRBD1 (6 bases). Trimming removed 4 bases from V and 7 bases from J, with 18 bases in between. This CDR3 has 15 amino acids. The germline V gene has CDR1 SGDLS and CDR2 YYNGEE. Full variable domain (missing parts from reference TRBV9 and TRBJ2-1): DSGVTQTPKHLITATGQRVTLRCSPRSGDLSVYWYQQSLDQGLQFLIQYYNGEERAKGNILERFSAQQFPDLHSELNLSSLELGDSALYFCASSHQTGGTNEQFFGPGTRLTVL.

V usage is TRBV6-1 and J usage is TRBJ2-3; the match to TRBD1 covers 8 bases. This CDR3 is built from 14 residues. Looked up from germline, CDR1 is MNHNS and CDR2 is SASEGT. J was trimmed by 0 bases and V by 7 bases; bases with no gene match: 3. In DNA form, the CDR3 reads TGTGCCAGCAACAGACAGGGGAGCACAGATACGCAGTATTTT. It specifies CASNRQGSTDTQYF.

This clone was recorded once. The chain joins TRBV15 to TRBJ1-4; D is unresolved. V lost 0 bases and J 6 bases, leaving 14 bases between the germline ends. This CDR3 is built from 16 residues. Germline V gene lookup returns CDR1 LNHNV and CDR2 YYDKDF (reference sequence). In DNA form, the CDR3 reads TGTGCCACCAGCAGAGATTTCAGGCAGCTTGATGAAAAACTGTTTTTT. Its protein is CATSRDFRQLDEKLFF. The entire variable domain, with the rest obtained from reference TRBV15 and TRBJ1-4, is as follows: DAMVIQNPRYQVTQFGKPVTLSCSQTLNHNVMYWYQQKSSQAPKLLFHYYDKDFNNEADTPDNFQSRRPNTSFCFLDIRSPGLGDTAMYLCATSRDFRQLDEKLFFGSGTQLSVL.

This clone was detected only once. The chain is built from TRBV7-2 and TRBJ2-1; the match to TRBD2 covers 8 bases. Unmatched junction bases numbered 7, after V lost 2 bases and J lost 7 bases. CDR1 SGHTA and CDR2 FQGNSA come from the germline V gene. The CDR3 extends over 15 amino acids. The CDR3 is CASSLKIAGQNEQFF. CDR3 in DNA: TGTGCCAGCAGCTTAAAAATAGCGGGGCAAAATGAGCAGTTCTTC. The full variable domain, rest sourced from reference TRBV7-2 and TRBJ2-1, is GAGVSQSPSNKVTEKGKDVELRCDPISGHTALYWYRQSLGQGLEFLIYFQGNSAPDKSGLPSDRFSAERTGGSVSTLTIQRTQQEDSAVYLCASSLKIAGQNEQFFGPGTRLTVL.

The CDR3 region is CASSSGGLVAEQYF. The DNA for the CDR3 is TGTGCCAGCAGCTCCGGCGGGCTGGTGGCCGAGCAGTACTTC. The rearrangement joins TRBV7-2 to TRBJ2-7; D might be TRBD2 (5 bases). The length of the CDR3 is 14 residues. CDR1 and CDR2 from the germline V gene are SGHTA and FQGNSA. The V end was cut by 4 bases, the J end by 6 bases, with 16 bases between.

The J gene is TRBJ1-1, the V gene TRBV7-6; D call uncertain. From germline, CDR1 is SGHVS and CDR2 FNYEAQ. The CDR3 loop spans 13 amino acids. Trimming pared 5 bases from V and 0 bases from J, leaving 7 bases between. CDR3 region: CASSLWVNTEAFF. The CDR3 DNA sequence: TGTGCCAGCAGCCTCTGGGTGAACACTGAAGCTTTCTTT.

The chain joins TRBV5-4 to TRBJ2-5; 13 bases are a match to TRBD2. Per the germline V gene, CDR1 is SGHNT and CDR2 is YYREEE (reference sequence). The CDR3 covers 15 residues. Germline trimming cut 2 bases from V and 5 bases from J; bases unmatched to any gene: 3. The DNA for the CDR3 is TGTGCCAGCAGCTTTACTAGCGGGAGGGGGGAGACCCAGTACTTC. Its protein is CASSFTSGRGETQYF.

The V call is TRBV5-1, the J call TRBJ2-1; D may match TRBD1 or TRBD2 (7 bases each). Trimming left V 4 bases short and J 1 base short, with 12 bases between. Germline V lookup: CDR1 SGHRS, CDR2 YFSETQ. CDR3 length: 15 residues. The CDR3: CASSIQGGSYNEQFF. Here the CDR3 DNA reads TGCGCCAGCAGCATCCAGGGGGGGTCCTACAATGAGCAGTTCTTC.

This clone appeared once. This rearrangement joins TRBV7-2 to TRBJ1-2, with D hard to call. Germline values: CDR1 SGHTA, CDR2 FQGNSA. This CDR3 comprises 14 residues. Between the trimmed V and J ends, which lost 0 bases and 3 bases, there was a span of 8 bases. The CDR3 DNA sequence: TGTGCCAGCAGCTTAGCGGGCAGTTACTATGGCTACACCTTC. It encodes CASSLAGSYYGYTF.

The chain employs TRBV29-1 and TRBJ2-1; perhaps TRBD2 as D (5 bases). Looked up from germline, CDR1 is SQVTM and CDR2 is ANQGSEA. This CDR3 contains 15 residues. The germline V and J ends were trimmed by 2 bases and 8 bases, with 19 bases remaining between them. The CDR3 is CSVEWAREESDEQFF. The CDR3 DNA sequence: TGCAGCGTTGAATGGGCGAGGGAAGAAAGCGATGAGCAGTTCTTC.

This clone was seen more than once but under ten times. This rearrangement joins TRBV10-3 to TRBJ1-2; D gene ambiguous. The CDR3 extends over 13 amino acids. From germline, CDR1 is ENHRY and CDR2 SYGVKD. V lost 4 bases and J 2 bases, leaving 8 bases between the germline ends. The DNA of the CDR3 is TGTGCCATCAGTGTTGACCTAAACTATGGCTACACCTTC. Translating it yields CAISVDLNYGYTF.

V and J are TRBV9 and TRBJ2-1; 9 bases are shared with TRBD2. The CDR3 loop spans 15 amino acids. Trimming cost V 5 bases and J 4 bases; bases outside gene matches: 7. CDR1 and CDR2 from the germline V gene are SGDLS and YYNGEE. Here the CDR3 reads CASSTSGGSYNEQFF. The CDR3 DNA sequence: TGTGCCAGCAGTACAAGCGGGGGGTCATACAATGAGCAGTTCTTC. Full variable domain (rest looked up from reference TRBV9 and TRBJ2-1): DSGVTQTPKHLITATGQRVTLRCSPRSGDLSVYWYQQSLDQGLQFLIQYYNGEERAKGNILERFSAQQFPDLHSELNLSSLELGDSALYFCASSTSGGSYNEQFFGPGTRLTVL.

This chain connects TRBV7-9 to TRBJ2-7; maybe TRBD2 (6 bases). Between the trimmed V and J ends, which lost 5 bases and 2 bases, there was a span of 13 bases. This CDR3 is 14 amino acids long. The germline CDR1 and CDR2 sequences are SEHNR and FQNEAQ (reference sequence). The CDR3 sequence: CASSPRGGPYEQYF. In DNA, the CDR3 is TGTGCCAGCAGCCCGCGGGGCGGCCCCTACGAGCAGTACTTC. The whole variable domain, filled in from reference TRBV7-9 and TRBJ2-7, reads DTGVSQNPRHKITKRGQNVTFRCDPISEHNRLYWYRQTLGQGPEFLTYFQNEAQLEKSRLLSDRFSAERPKGSFSTLEIQRTEQGDSAMYLCASSPRGGPYEQYFGPGTRLTVT.

This chain uses TRBV30 with TRBJ1-1; the D gene is possibly TRBD1 (6 bases). CDR1 is GTSNPN, CDR2 SVGIG, per germline (reference sequence). V dropped 4 bases and J dropped 1 base, with 16 bases sitting between them. This CDR3 has 15 amino acids. The CDR3 DNA reads as TGTGCCTGGATGGATGCGGGACATCCGAACACTGAAGCTTTCTTT. Its protein product is CAWMDAGHPNTEAFF.

The chain links TRBV19 to TRBJ2-3; possibly TRBD1 or TRBD2 for D (5 bases each). The germline CDR1 and CDR2 sequences are LNHDA and SQIVND (reference sequence). CDR3 size: 13 residues. Trimming took off 7 bases at V and 0 bases at J, with 8 bases between the two ends. The CDR3 nucleotides read TGTGCCAGTAATAGGGACAGCACAGATACGCAGTATTTT. This gives the protein CASNRDSTDTQYF.

The rearrangement links TRBV27 to TRBJ2-2; no reliable D call. Trimming took off 2 bases at V and 0 bases at J, with 7 bases between the two ends. CDR1 and CDR2 from the germline V gene are MNHEY and SMNVEV (reference sequence). The CDR3 contains 15 residues. DNA for the CDR3: TGTGCCAGCAGTTTAGACGGCTCGAACACCGGGGAGCTGTTTTTT. This codes for CASSLDGSNTGELFF.

V and J are TRBV4-1 and TRBJ1-2, with TRBD1 as a possible D gene (5 bases). Trimming removed 4 bases from V and 1 base from J, with 13 bases in between. Per the germline V gene, CDR1 is MGHRA and CDR2 is YSYEKL. This CDR3 comprises 15 residues. The CDR3 region is CASSPRGENNYGYTF. CDR3 in DNA: TGCGCCAGCAGCCCGAGGGGAGAGAATAACTATGGCTACACCTTC.